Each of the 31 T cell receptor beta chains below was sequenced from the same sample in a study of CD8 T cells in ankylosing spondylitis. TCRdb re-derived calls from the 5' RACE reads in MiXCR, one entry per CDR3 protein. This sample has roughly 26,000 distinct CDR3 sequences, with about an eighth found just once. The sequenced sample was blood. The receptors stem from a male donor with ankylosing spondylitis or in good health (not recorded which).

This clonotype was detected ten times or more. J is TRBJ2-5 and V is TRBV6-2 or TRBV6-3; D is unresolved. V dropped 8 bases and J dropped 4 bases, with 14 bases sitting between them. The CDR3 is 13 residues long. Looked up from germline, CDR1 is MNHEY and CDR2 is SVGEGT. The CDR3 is CASSNANPETQYF. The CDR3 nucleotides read TGTGCCAGCTCCAACGCGAACCCAGAGACCCAGTACTTC.

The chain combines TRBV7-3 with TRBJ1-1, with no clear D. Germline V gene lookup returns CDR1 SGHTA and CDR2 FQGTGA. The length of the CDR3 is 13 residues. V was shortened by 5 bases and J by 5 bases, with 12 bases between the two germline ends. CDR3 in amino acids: CASSIPGRTEAFF. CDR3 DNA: TGTGCCAGCAGCATCCCGGGGAGGACTGAAGCTTTCTTT.

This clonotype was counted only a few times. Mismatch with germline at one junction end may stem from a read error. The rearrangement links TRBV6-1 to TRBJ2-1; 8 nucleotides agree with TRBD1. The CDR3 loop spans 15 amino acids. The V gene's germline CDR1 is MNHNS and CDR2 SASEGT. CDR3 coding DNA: TGTGCCAGCAGCGAAGGACAGGGCTCCTACAATGAGCAGTTCTTC. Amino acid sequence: CASSEGQGSYNEQFF.

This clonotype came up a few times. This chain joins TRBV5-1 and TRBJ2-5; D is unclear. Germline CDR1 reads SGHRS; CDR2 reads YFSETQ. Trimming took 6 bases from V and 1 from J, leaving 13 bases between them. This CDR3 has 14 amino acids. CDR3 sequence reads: CASKSVTAQETQYF. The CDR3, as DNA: TGCGCCAGCAAGAGTGTAACAGCCCAAGAGACCCAGTACTTC.

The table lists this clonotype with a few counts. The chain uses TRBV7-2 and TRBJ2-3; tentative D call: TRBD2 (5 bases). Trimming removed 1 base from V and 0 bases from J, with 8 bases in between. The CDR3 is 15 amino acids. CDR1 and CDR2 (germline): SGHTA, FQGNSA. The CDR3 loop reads CASSLGSASTDTQYF. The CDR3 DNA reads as TGTGCCAGCAGCTTAGGTAGCGCTAGCACAGATACGCAGTATTTT.

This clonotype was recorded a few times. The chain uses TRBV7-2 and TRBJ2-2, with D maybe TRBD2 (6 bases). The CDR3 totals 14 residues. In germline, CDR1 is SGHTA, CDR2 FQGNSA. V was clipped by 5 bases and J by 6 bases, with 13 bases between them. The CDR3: CASSPGSAAGELFF. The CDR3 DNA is TGTGCCAGCAGCCCCGGGAGCGCGGCCGGGGAGCTGTTTTTT.

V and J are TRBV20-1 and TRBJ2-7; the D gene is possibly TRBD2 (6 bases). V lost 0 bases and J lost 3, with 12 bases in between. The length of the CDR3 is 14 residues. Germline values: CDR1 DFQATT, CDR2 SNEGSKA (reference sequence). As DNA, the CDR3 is TGCAGTGCTAGAGATCTCGGAGGGAGCTACGAGCAGTACTTC. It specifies CSARDLGGSYEQYF.

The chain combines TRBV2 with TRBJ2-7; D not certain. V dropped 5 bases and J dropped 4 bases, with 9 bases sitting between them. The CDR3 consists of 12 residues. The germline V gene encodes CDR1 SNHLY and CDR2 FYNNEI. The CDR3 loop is CASSLSPYEQYV. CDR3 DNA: TGTGCCAGCAGTCTGTCCCCGTACGAGCAGTACGTC.

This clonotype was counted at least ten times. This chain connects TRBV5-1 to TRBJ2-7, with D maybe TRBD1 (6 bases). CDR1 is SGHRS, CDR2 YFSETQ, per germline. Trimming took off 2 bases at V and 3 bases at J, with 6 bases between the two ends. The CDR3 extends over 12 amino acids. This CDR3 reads CASSLQGYEQYF. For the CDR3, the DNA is TGCGCCAGCAGCTTACAGGGCTACGAGCAGTACTTC.

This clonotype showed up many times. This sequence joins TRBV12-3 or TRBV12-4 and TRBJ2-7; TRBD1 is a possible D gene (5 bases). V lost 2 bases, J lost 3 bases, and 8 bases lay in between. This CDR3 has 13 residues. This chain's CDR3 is CASSLQGHYEQYV. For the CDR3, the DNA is TGTGCCAGCAGTTTACAGGGCCACTACGAGCAGTACGTC.

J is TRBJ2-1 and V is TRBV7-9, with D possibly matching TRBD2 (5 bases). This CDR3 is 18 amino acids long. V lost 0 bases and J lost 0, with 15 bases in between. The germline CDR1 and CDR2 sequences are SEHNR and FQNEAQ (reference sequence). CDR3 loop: CASSLAAAGGSSYNEQFF. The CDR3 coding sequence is TGTGCCAGCAGCTTAGCTGCGGCGGGTGGAAGCTCCTACAATGAGCAGTTCTTC.

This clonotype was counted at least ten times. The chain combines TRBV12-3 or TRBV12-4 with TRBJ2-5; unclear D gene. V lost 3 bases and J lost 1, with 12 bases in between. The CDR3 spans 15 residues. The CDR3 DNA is TGTGCCAGCAGTTTTGCGGCCAGGCCCCAAGAGACCCAGTACTTC. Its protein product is CASSFAARPQETQYF.

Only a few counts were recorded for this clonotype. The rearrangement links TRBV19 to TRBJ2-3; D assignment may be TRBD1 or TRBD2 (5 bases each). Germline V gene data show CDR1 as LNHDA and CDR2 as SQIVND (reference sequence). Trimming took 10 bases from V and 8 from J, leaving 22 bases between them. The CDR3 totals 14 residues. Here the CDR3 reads CATTLSRGWGTQYF. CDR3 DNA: TGTGCCACCACGCTCTCGAGGGGCTGGGGTACGCAGTATTTT. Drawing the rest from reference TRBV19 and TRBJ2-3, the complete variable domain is DGGITQSPKYLFRKEGQNVTLSCEQNLNHDAMYWYRQDPGQGLRLIYYSQIVNDFQKGDIAEGYSVSREKKESFPLTVTSAQKNPTAFYLCATTLSRGWGTQYFGPGTRLTVL.

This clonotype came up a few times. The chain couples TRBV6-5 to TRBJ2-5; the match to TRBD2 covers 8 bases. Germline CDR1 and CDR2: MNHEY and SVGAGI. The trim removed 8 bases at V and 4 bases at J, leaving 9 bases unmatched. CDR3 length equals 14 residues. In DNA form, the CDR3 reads TGTGCCAGCCAATTAGCGGGAAGGGGAGAGACCCAGTACTTC. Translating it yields CASQLAGRGETQYF.

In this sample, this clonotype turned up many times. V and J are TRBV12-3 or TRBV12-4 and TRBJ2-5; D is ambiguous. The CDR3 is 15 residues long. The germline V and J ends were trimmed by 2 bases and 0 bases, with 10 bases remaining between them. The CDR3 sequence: CASSLLGTYQETQYF. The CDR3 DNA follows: TGTGCCAGCAGTTTACTGGGAACGTACCAAGAGACCCAGTACTTC.

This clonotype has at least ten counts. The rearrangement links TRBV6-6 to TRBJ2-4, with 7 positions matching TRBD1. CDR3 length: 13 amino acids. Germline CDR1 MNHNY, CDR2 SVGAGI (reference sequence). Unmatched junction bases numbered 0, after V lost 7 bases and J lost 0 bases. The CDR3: CASTGGAKNIQYF. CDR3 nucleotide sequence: TGTGCCAGCACAGGGGGAGCCAAAAACATTCAGTACTTC.

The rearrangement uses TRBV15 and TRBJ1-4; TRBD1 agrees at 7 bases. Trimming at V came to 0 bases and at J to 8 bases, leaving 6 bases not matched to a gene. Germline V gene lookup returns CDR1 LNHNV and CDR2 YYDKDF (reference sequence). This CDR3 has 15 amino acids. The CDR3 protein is CATSRDTGAEEKLFF. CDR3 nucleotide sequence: TGTGCCACCAGCAGAGATACAGGGGCGGAGGAAAAACTGTTTTTT.

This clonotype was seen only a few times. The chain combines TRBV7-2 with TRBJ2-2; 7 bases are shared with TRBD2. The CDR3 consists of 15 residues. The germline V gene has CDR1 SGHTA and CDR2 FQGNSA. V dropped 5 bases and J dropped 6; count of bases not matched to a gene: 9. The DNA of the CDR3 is TGTGCCAGCAGCCCCCCACGCGGGAGAGCCGGGGAGCTGTTTTTT. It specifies CASSPPRGRAGELFF.

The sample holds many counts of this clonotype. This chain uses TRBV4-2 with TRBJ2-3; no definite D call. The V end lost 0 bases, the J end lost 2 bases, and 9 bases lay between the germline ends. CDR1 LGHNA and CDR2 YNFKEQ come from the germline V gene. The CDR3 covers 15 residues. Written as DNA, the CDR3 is TGTGCCAGCAGCCAAGAGGCCGTCTTCACAGATACGCAGTATTTT. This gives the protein CASSQEAVFTDTQYF.

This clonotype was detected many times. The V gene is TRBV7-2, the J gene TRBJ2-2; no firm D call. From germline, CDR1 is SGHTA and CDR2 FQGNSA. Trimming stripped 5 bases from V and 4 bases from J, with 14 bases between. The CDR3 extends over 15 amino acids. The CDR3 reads CASSKVRFSTGELFF. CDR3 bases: TGTGCCAGCAGCAAAGTTAGGTTTTCCACCGGGGAGCTGTTTTTT.

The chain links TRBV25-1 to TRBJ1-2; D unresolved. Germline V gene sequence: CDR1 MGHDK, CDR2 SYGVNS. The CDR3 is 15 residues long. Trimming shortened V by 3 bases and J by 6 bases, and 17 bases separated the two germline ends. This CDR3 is CASSDLGTMVHGYTF. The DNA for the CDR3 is TGTGCCAGCAGTGATCTAGGTACAATGGTTCATGGCTACACCTTC.

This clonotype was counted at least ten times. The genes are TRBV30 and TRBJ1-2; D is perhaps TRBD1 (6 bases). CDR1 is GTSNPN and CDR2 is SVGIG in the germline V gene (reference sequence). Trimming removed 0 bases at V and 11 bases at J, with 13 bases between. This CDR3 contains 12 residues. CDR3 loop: CAWSVRTANYTF. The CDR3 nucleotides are TGTGCCTGGAGTGTACGGACAGCTAATTACACCTTC.

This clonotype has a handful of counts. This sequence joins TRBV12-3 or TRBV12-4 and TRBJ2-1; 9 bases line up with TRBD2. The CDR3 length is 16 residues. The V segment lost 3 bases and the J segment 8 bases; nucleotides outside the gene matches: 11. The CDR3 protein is CASSLERGRAGDEQFF. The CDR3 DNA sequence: TGTGCCAGCAGTTTGGAACGCGGGAGGGCTGGGGATGAGCAGTTCTTC.

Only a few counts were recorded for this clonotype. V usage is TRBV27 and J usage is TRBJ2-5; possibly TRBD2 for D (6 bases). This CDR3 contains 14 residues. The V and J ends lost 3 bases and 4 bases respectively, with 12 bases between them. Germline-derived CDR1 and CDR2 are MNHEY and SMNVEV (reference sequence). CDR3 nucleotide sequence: TGTGCCAGCAGTTTTACGCGGCGGGGAGAGACCCAGTACTTC. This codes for CASSFTRRGETQYF.

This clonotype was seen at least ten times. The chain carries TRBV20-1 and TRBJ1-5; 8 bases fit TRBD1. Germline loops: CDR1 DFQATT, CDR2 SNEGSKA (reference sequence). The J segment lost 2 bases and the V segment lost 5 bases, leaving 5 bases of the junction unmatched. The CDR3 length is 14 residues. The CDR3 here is CSASPGQGNQPQHF. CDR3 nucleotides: TGCAGTGCTTCTCCGGGACAGGGCAATCAGCCCCAGCATTTT.

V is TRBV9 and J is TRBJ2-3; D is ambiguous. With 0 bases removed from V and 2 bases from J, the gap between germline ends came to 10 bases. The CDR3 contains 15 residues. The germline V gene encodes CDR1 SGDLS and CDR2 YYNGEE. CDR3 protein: CASSVGVLHTDTQYF. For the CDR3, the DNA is TGTGCCAGCAGCGTAGGTGTACTACACACAGATACGCAGTATTTT.

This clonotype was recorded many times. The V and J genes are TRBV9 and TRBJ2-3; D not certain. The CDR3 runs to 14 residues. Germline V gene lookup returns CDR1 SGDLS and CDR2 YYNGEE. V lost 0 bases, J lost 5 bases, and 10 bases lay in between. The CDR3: CASSVGVRKDTQYF. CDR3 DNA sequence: TGTGCCAGCAGCGTAGGGGTTCGGAAAGATACGCAGTATTTT.

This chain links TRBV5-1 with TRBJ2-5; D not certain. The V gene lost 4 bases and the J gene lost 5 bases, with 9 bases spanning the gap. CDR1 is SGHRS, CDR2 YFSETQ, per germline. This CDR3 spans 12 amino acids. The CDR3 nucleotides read TGCGCCAGCAGCGATGTTCGGGAGACCCAGTACTTC. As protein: CASSDVRETQYF. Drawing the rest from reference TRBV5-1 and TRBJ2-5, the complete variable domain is KAGVTQTPRYLIKTRGQQVTLSCSPISGHRSVSWYQQTPGQGLQFLFEYFSETQRNKGNFPGRFSGRQFSNSRSEMNVSTLELGDSALYLCASSDVRETQYFGPGTRLLVL.

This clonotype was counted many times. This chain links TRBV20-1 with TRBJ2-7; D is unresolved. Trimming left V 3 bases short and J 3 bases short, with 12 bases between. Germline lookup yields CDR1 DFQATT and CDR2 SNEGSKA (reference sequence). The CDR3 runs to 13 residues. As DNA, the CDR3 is TGCAGTGCTAGTGCCCCTCCAGGCTACGAGCAGTACTTC. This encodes CSASAPPGYEQYF.

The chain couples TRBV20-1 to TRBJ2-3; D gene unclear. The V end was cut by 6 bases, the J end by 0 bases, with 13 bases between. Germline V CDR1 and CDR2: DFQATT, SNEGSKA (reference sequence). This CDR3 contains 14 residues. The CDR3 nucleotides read TGCAGTGCAGAAGTTGAGACTAGCACAGATACGCAGTATTTT. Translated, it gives CSAEVETSTDTQYF.

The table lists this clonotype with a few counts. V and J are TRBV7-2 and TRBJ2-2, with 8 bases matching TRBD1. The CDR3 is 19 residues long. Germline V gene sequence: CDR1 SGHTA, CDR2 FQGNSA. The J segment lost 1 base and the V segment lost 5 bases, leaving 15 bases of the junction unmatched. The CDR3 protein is CASSAPGTGLSRNTGELFF. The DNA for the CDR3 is TGTGCCAGCAGCGCCCCCGGGACAGGCCTTTCTCGGAACACCGGGGAGCTGTTTTTT.